These 30 T cell receptor beta chains came from one sample sequenced in a study of somatic mutations in cytotoxic T cells in rheumatoid arthritis (dated by TCRdb to 2016 to 2017). The protocol used for the library was the immunoSEQ multiplex PCR assay. This immuneACCESS table, as held by TCRdb, lists in-frame sequences with V and J called but not all clones. Of the missing ones, under half trace to an unresolved V gene in checked studies; the others have no known cause. This sample holds about 3,000 clones; approximately 87% were observed only once. The ten most abundant clones make up 25% to 35% of the sample. The specimen was CD8+ T cells sorted from blood. The receptor set was obtained from a woman in her fifties or sixties with rheumatoid arthritis.

The rearrangement links TRBV19 to TRBJ2-7; D not resolved. Germline V gene lookup returns CDR1 LNHDA and CDR2 SQIVND (reference sequence). V was pared by 4 bases and J by 6 bases, with 13 bases between. The CDR3 extends over 13 amino acids. The CDR3 protein is CASSTGGPSEQYF. The CDR3 DNA is TGTGCCAGTAGTACCGGCGGTCCGAGCGAGCAGTACTTC. The full variable domain, with the rest looked up from reference TRBV19 and TRBJ2-7, is DGGITQSPKYLFRKEGQNVTLSCEQNLNHDAMYWYRQDPGQGLRLIYYSQIVNDFQKGDIAEGYSVSREKKESFPLTVTSAQKNPTAFYLCASSTGGPSEQYFGPGTRLTVT.

The chain couples TRBV4-1 to TRBJ2-5; 8 bases align to TRBD2. The CDR3 has 16 residues. V was pared by 6 bases and J by 5 bases, with 14 bases of the junction left unmatched. CDR1 MGHRA and CDR2 YSYEKL come from the germline V gene. The CDR3 sequence: CASRVESGGGWETQYF. DNA for the CDR3: TGCGCCAGCAGGGTAGAGAGCGGGGGAGGGTGGGAGACCCAGTACTTC.

The rearrangement joins TRBV7-2 to TRBJ1-5, with 7 bases aligning to TRBD1. This CDR3 comprises 14 residues. From germline, CDR1 is SGHTA and CDR2 FQGNSA. V lost 4 bases and J lost 4; bases outside the gene matches: 4. CDR3 DNA: TGTGCCAGCAGCTGGGACAGTTTTAATCAGCCCCAGCATTTT. This translates into CASSWDSFNQPQHF.

The CDR3 here is CASKGVGYGYTF. CDR3 DNA: TGCGCCAGCAAGGGGGTAGGCTATGGCTACACCTTC. The chain has TRBV10-2 and TRBJ1-2, with D possibly TRBD1 on 6 matching bases. Germline CDR1 is WSHSY and CDR2 is SAAADI. V was cut by 7 bases and J by 4 bases, with 10 bases left in between. This CDR3 comprises 12 residues.

There are a few counts of this clone. The rearrangement links TRBV4-3 to TRBJ2-2; perhaps TRBD2 as D (5 bases). CDR1 is LGHNA and CDR2 is YSLEER in the germline V gene. The V end was cut by 3 bases, the J end by 5 bases, with 13 bases between. The length of the CDR3 is 15 residues. The CDR3 loop reads CASSQERGRTGELFF. The CDR3 nucleotides read TGCGCCAGCAGCCAGGAACGGGGAAGGACCGGGGAGCTGTTTTTT.

The rearrangement uses TRBV19 and TRBJ2-7; the match to TRBD1 covers 9 bases. J lost 3 bases, V lost 5 bases, and 2 bases had no gene match. This CDR3 is 13 amino acids long. Germline CDR1 is LNHDA and CDR2 is SQIVND (reference sequence). The CDR3, as DNA: TGTGCCAGTAGTTGGACAGGGGACTACGAGCAGTACTTC. This encodes CASSWTGDYEQYF.

This clone was found once. The J gene is TRBJ2-1, the V gene TRBV7-8, with 9 bases lining up with TRBD2. J was trimmed by 2 bases and V by 5 bases; bases with no gene match: 7. This CDR3 spans 16 amino acids. The V gene's germline CDR1 is SGHVS and CDR2 FQNEAQ. CDR3 sequence: CASSPLAGLTYNEQFF. CDR3 coding DNA: TGTGCCAGCAGCCCCCTAGCGGGGTTGACCTACAATGAGCAGTTCTTC.

V gene TRBV6-5 combines with J gene TRBJ2-3; 8 bases match TRBD2. CDR1 and CDR2 (germline): MNHEY, SVGAGI. V trimming: 2 bases; J trimming: 6 bases; junction bases outside the gene matches: 10. This CDR3 has 16 amino acids. CDR3 amino acids: CASSYGGTRGADTQYF. The DNA for the CDR3 is TGTGCCAGCAGTTACGGCGGGACTAGGGGTGCGGATACGCAGTATTTT.

The V and J genes are TRBV11-2 and TRBJ2-7; 11 bases map to TRBD1. The CDR3 spans 17 residues. The V segment lost 4 bases and the J segment 0 bases; nucleotides outside the gene matches: 8. Looked up from germline, CDR1 is SGHAT and CDR2 is FQNNGV. In DNA, the CDR3 is TGTGCCAGCAGCTACGATCTAGGACAGGGGGCCTCCTACGAGCAGTACTTC. It translates to CASSYDLGQGASYEQYF. The entire variable domain, with the rest obtained from reference TRBV11-2 and TRBJ2-7, is as follows: EAGVAQSPRYKIIEKRQSVAFWCNPISGHATLYWYQQILGQGPKLLIQFQNNGVVDDSQLPKDRFSAERLKGVDSTLKIQPAKLEDSAVYLCASSYDLGQGASYEQYFGPGTRLTVT.

The chain has TRBV7-6 and TRBJ1-1; 9 nucleotides align to TRBD1. Germline CDR1 reads SGHVS; CDR2 reads FNYEAQ. The CDR3 runs 18 residues. Trimming removed 1 base from V and 5 bases from J; junction bases left unmatched: 14. The CDR3 coding sequence is TGTGCCAGCAGCTTAGTTCCGGGACAGGGTGCATCTGGGACTGAAGCTTTCTTT. Encoded protein: CASSLVPGQGASGTEAFF.

The chain's CDR3 is CATVEGALGYTF. The DNA for the CDR3 is TGTGCCACCGTTGAGGGGGCCCTTGGCTACACCTTC. The rearrangement joins TRBV2 to TRBJ1-2; 7 bases match TRBD1. The V segment lost 10 bases and the J segment 7 bases; nucleotides outside the gene matches: 9. This CDR3 contains 12 residues. From germline, CDR1 is SNHLY and CDR2 FYNNEI.

This sequence joins TRBV2 and TRBJ2-3, with 9 bases identical to TRBD1. CDR3 size: 15 residues. Germline CDR1 is SNHLY and CDR2 is FYNNEI. V was clipped by 4 bases and J by 2 bases; unmatched bases: 4. As DNA, the CDR3 is TGTGCCAGCAGTGCGGGACAGGGAAACACAGATACGCAGTATTTT. Translation gives CASSAGQGNTDTQYF.

This rearrangement joins TRBV7-2 to TRBJ2-7; 7 bases match TRBD2. The V gene's germline CDR1 is SGHTA and CDR2 FQGNSA. Losses at the gene ends were 2 bases for V and 3 bases for J; bases not matched to a gene: 7. This CDR3 has 15 amino acids. The CDR3 nucleotides are TGTGCCAGCAGCTTAAGGGCTAGCGGAAACTACGAGCAGTACTTC. Translating gives CASSLRASGNYEQYF.

The chain recombines TRBV10-2 with TRBJ2-7; D gene unclear. Germline V CDR1 and CDR2: WSHSY, SAAADI. The CDR3 loop spans 14 amino acids. Trimming pared 0 bases from V and 6 bases from J, leaving 12 bases between. CDR3 in amino acids: CASSESVTGSEQYF. In nucleotides, the CDR3 is TGCGCCAGCAGTGAGTCCGTGACTGGATCCGAGCAGTACTTC.

A single count supports this clone. The gene calls are TRBV27 and TRBJ2-5; the D gene is possibly TRBD2 (7 bases). Deletions cut 10 bases from V and 4 bases from J, with 16 bases between. The CDR3 contains 13 residues. CDR1 is MNHEY, CDR2 SMNVEV, per germline (reference sequence). The CDR3 DNA sequence: TGTGCCACCCCATCGGGGGGCCCAGAGACCCAGTACTTC. This gives the protein CATPSGGPETQYF.

The V gene is TRBV18, the J gene TRBJ2-7, with 7 bases fitting TRBD2. CDR1 is KGHSH, CDR2 LQKENI, per germline. This CDR3 has 14 amino acids. J lost 5 bases, V lost 3 bases, and 7 bases had no gene match. This CDR3 reads CASSPGGGGHEQYF. The CDR3 nucleotides are TGTGCCAGCTCACCGGGGGGGGGTGGACACGAGCAGTACTTC. Combining the CDR3 with reference TRBV18 and TRBJ2-7 gives the whole variable domain NAGVMQNPRHLVRRRGQEARLRCSPMKGHSHVYWYRQLPEEGLKFMVYLQKENIIDESGMPKERFSAEFPKEGPSILRIQQVVRGDSAAYFCASSPGGGGHEQYFGPGTRLTVT.

V gene TRBV28 combines with J gene TRBJ2-7; D is uncertain. Trimming removed 3 bases from V and 4 bases from J, with 7 bases in between. CDR3 length: 12 amino acids. CDR1 MDHEN and CDR2 SYDVKM come from the germline V gene. This CDR3 reads CASSFGDYEQYF. The DNA for the CDR3 is TGTGCCAGCAGTTTCGGTGATTACGAGCAGTACTTC. The whole variable domain, remainder taken from reference TRBV28 and TRBJ2-7, is DVKVTQSSRYLVKRTGEKVFLECVQDMDHENMFWYRQDPGLGLRLIYFSYDVKMKEKGDIPEGYSVSREKKERFSLILESASTNQTSMYLCASSFGDYEQYFGPGTRLTVT.

V usage is TRBV5-6 and J usage is TRBJ2-1; 9 nucleotides match TRBD1. The junction had 8 bases not matched to a gene; V was cut back by 2 bases and J by 8 bases. Germline lookup yields CDR1 SGHDT and CDR2 YYEEEE. The CDR3 loop spans 15 amino acids. The DNA of the CDR3 is TGTGCCAGCAGCTTCCCCCGGACAGGGGACGATGAGCAGTTCTTC. Translated, it gives CASSFPRTGDDEQFF.

This rearrangement joins TRBV4-3 to TRBJ2-7; no definite D call. The CDR3 consists of 15 residues. Germline V gene lookup returns CDR1 LGHNA and CDR2 YSLEER. The germline V and J ends were trimmed by 0 bases and 1 base, with 10 bases remaining between them. The CDR3 DNA sequence: TGCGCCAGCAGCCAAGATAGTGAATCTTCCTACGAGCAGTACTTC. Translation: CASSQDSESSYEQYF.

The chain is built from TRBV27 and TRBJ2-7; TRBD2 matches 7 bases. V gave up 2 bases and J gave up 6 bases; unmatched junction bases: 4. Germline V gene lookup returns CDR1 MNHEY and CDR2 SMNVEV (reference sequence). CDR3 length: 13 amino acids. The CDR3 loop is CASSLGGRGEQYF. The CDR3 DNA reads TGTGCCAGCAGTTTAGGTGGGAGGGGCGAGCAGTACTTC.

The V gene is TRBV19, the J gene TRBJ2-5; 9 bases are shared with TRBD1. The J call could be wrong; TRBJ2-7 is a better fit for the DNA end. In germline, CDR1 is LNHDA, CDR2 SQIVND (reference sequence). The CDR3 loop spans 13 amino acids. This chain's CDR3 is CASATGTGYEQYF. The CDR3 nucleotides are TGTGCCAGCGCCACCGGGACAGGGTACGAGCAGTACTTC.

V gene TRBV13 combines with J gene TRBJ2-7, with D hard to call. Germline lookup yields CDR1 PRHDT and CDR2 FYEKMQ (reference sequence). V lost 4 bases and J lost 1, with 2 bases in between. The CDR3 is 11 residues long. CDR3 in amino acids: CASSSSYEQYF. CDR3 DNA sequence: TGTGCCAGCAGCTCGTCCTACGAGCAGTACTTC.

CDR3 protein: CAWGLADYEQYF. The DNA of the CDR3 is TGTGCCTGGGGACTAGCGGACTACGAGCAGTACTTC. The chain is built from TRBV30 and TRBJ2-7; 10 bases are shared with TRBD2. CDR3 size: 12 residues. The junction had 1 base not matched to a gene; V was cut back by 5 bases and J by 3 bases. Germline-derived CDR1 and CDR2 are GTSNPN and SVGIG (reference sequence).

This chain links TRBV28 with TRBJ2-5, with 9 bases matching TRBD1. Germline values: CDR1 MDHEN, CDR2 SYDVKM. This CDR3 is 14 amino acids long. J gave up 5 bases and V 6 bases, and 7 bases lay outside the gene matches. The DNA of the CDR3 is TGTGCCAGCAGGGAAACAGGGGGCGGGGAGACCCAGTACTTC. It yields the protein CASRETGGGETQYF.

This chain uses TRBV15 with TRBJ2-7; 7 bases are a match to TRBD2. V lost 2 bases, J lost 0 bases, and 7 bases stayed unmatched. Germline-derived CDR1 and CDR2 are LNHNV and YYDKDF (reference sequence). The CDR3 is 16 residues long. The CDR3 region is CATSRILAPSSYEQYF. In DNA, the CDR3 is TGTGCCACCAGCAGAATACTAGCGCCGAGCTCCTACGAGCAGTACTTC.

The V call is TRBV6-5, the J call TRBJ1-3; D remains unclear. V lost 0 bases and J lost 4, with 10 bases in between. In germline, CDR1 is MNHEY, CDR2 SVGAGI. The CDR3 extends over 15 amino acids. This chain's CDR3 is CASSYSSTRGNTIYF. The CDR3 nucleotides are TGTGCCAGCAGTTACTCGTCCACCAGAGGAAACACCATATATTTT.

The rearrangement joins TRBV27 to TRBJ2-7; D possibly corresponds to TRBD2 (7 bases). The CDR3 contains 14 residues. The V end lost 5 bases, the J end lost 5 bases, and 16 bases lay between the germline ends. The germline gives CDR1 MNHEY, CDR2 SMNVEV (reference sequence). The CDR3 nucleotides are TGTGCCAGCAGTCTATGGGGGGGGGCCAACGAGCAGTACTTC. It encodes CASSLWGGANEQYF.

The chain recombines TRBV7-6 with TRBJ2-7; D might be TRBD1 (5 bases). The CDR3 has 12 residues. V was cut by 5 bases and J by 4 bases, with 9 bases left in between. Germline CDR1 and CDR2: SGHVS and FNYEAQ. The CDR3 DNA reads TGTGCCAGCAGCCCAGGGCGGTACGAGCAGTACTTC. This encodes CASSPGRYEQYF.

The CDR3 DNA is TGTGCCAGCAGTTACGGTGCAGGTCCTGAGCAGTACTTC. It codes for CASSYGAGPEQYF. The chain combines TRBV6-5 with TRBJ2-7; D gene unclear. The germline V gene has CDR1 MNHEY and CDR2 SVGAGI. Trimming stripped 2 bases from V and 7 bases from J, with 12 bases between. The CDR3 has 13 amino acids.

This rearrangement joins TRBV4-1 to TRBJ1-1; TRBD1 agrees at 7 bases. With 0 bases clipped from V and 5 bases from J, the junction kept 3 bases outside the gene matches. The CDR3 runs 14 residues. Per the germline V gene, CDR1 is MGHRA and CDR2 is YSYEKL. CDR3: CASSQDKGATEAFF. Here the CDR3 DNA reads TGCGCCAGCAGCCAAGACAAGGGGGCGACTGAAGCTTTCTTT.